This T cell receptor (beta chain) was sequenced in a study of somatic mutations in cytotoxic T cells in rheumatoid arthritis. CD4+ and CD8+ cells were isolated by positive magnetic bead selection, with purity checked by flow cytometry. Sequencing was performed with immunoSEQ multiplex PCR; in TCRdb, only in-frame clones are kept and a portion is missing. The data hold roughly 16,000 clones, with around three quarters observed a single time. The sequenced sample consisted of CD8+ T cells sorted from blood. This clonotype was obtained from an adult with rheumatoid arthritis.

The CDR3 region has the DNA TGCAGCGTTGAACCGCAAAGGGCGCGAAACGAACAATTCTTT. Translation: CSVEPQRARNEQFF. The chain links TRBV29-1 to TRBJ1-1; D ambiguous. CDR3 size: 14 residues. V shed 2 bases and J shed 14 bases, with 24 bases lying between them. Germline V CDR1 and CDR2: SQVTM, ANQGSEA.